The 10 T cell receptor beta chains in this list originate from one sample, sequenced in a study of tumor-infiltrating lymphocytes in primary liver carcinoma. The roughly 19-32 mg bulk tissue piece was not sorted before simultaneous RNA and DNA extraction. With a constant-region primer, TCR beta cDNA was made from approximately 500 ng of total RNA. Three nested multiplex PCR rounds, a slightly modified ARM-PCR method, built the TCR beta libraries. Researchers ran the first two PCR rounds for roughly 10 cycles each with TRBV1-TRBV30 forward primers and a C-beta reverse primer. TCRdb reprocessed the multiplex PCR reads via MiXCR and lists one record per CDR3 protein. The repertoire includes 100,000 to 150,000 distinct CDR3 sequences, 55% to 75% of them detected once, and 8.4% sits in the top ten. The sample comprised liver tumor tissue from sampling region 3. Documented subset: tumor region T3, left-lateral pole. The receptor set was obtained from a woman aged 60-75 years with primary liver carcinoma and hepatitis B virus infection.

Concerning this clonotype itself: This clone may be a read error of a much larger clone one base away. This chain connects TRBV5-4 to TRBJ2-5; maybe TRBD1 (5 bases). The CDR3 is 15 amino acids. Germline values: CDR1 SGHNT, CDR2 YYREEE (reference sequence). The CDR3 is CAGSLSQGVAETQYF. The CDR3 DNA reads as TGTGCCGGCAGCTTATCGCAGGGCGTCGCAGAGACCCAGTACTTC.

This clonotype occurred many times. The chain employs TRBV28 and TRBJ2-1; 10 nucleotides align to TRBD2. Losses at the gene ends were 2 bases for V and 3 bases for J; bases not matched to a gene: 1. This CDR3 has 15 amino acids. From germline, CDR1 is MDHEN and CDR2 SYDVKM. Here the CDR3 DNA reads TGTGCCAGCAGTTTAACTAGCGGGATCTACAATGAGCAGTTCTTC. It specifies CASSLTSGIYNEQFF. The full variable domain, with the rest looked up from reference TRBV28 and TRBJ2-1, is DVKVTQSSRYLVKRTGEKVFLECVQDMDHENMFWYRQDPGLGLRLIYFSYDVKMKEKGDIPEGYSVSREKKERFSLILESASTNQTSMYLCASSLTSGIYNEQFFGPGTRLTVL.

In its sample, this clonotype was seen many times. This chain connects TRBV4-1 to TRBJ2-1, with D unclear. Germline V gene data show CDR1 as MGHRA and CDR2 as YSYEKL. V shed 2 bases and J shed 1 base, with 9 bases lying between them. This CDR3 has 15 residues. The CDR3 DNA reads as TGCGCCAGCAGCCAACAGTATCCGTCCTACAATGAGCAGTTCTTC. It yields the protein CASSQQYPSYNEQFF.

Details on this clonotype: One end of the junction does not line up with germline, which may come from a read error. The chain couples TRBV11-2 to TRBJ2-1; the match to TRBD2 covers 8 bases. There are 18 residues in the CDR3. Per germline, CDR1 SGHAT and CDR2 FQNNGV. The CDR3 here is CARSLTSGSAGGGDEQFF. The CDR3 DNA sequence: TGTGCCCGCAGCTTAACTTCTGGGTCTGCGGGAGGCGGTGATGAGCAGTTCTTC.

The sample holds many counts of this clonotype. The rearrangement links TRBV28 to TRBJ2-3, with D maybe TRBD1 (5 bases). CDR1 MDHEN and CDR2 SYDVKM come from the germline V gene. Trimming shortened V by 4 bases and J by 2 bases, and 16 bases separated the two germline ends. The CDR3 is 16 amino acids. The CDR3 loop is CASSSPGAPDTDTQYF. The DNA for the CDR3 is TGTGCCAGCAGTTCCCCTGGGGCCCCGGACACAGATACGCAGTATTTT.

Comment on this clonotype: This could be a read error, since a much larger clone is one nucleotide away. The chain couples TRBV14 to TRBJ1-1; D gene unclear. Germline V gene data show CDR1 as SGHDN and CDR2 as FVKESK. Deletions cut 5 bases from V and 5 bases from J, with 12 bases between. The CDR3 is 13 residues long. The CDR3, as DNA: TGTGCCAGCAGCTCCTATCCTGGGACTGAAGCTTTCTTT. Its protein is CASSSYPGTEAFF.

This clonotype was seen repeatedly, ten times or more. The chain has TRBV6-6 and TRBJ2-7; TRBD1 aligns across 7 bases. Germline assignment: CDR1 MNHNY and CDR2 SVGAGI (reference sequence). This CDR3 region has 15 residues. V shed 5 bases and J 4 bases; nucleotides not matched to a gene: 11. CDR3 loop: CASSQGGANGYEQYF. CDR3 nucleotide sequence: TGTGCCAGCAGTCAAGGGGGCGCGAATGGGTACGAGCAGTACTTC.

In its sample, this clonotype was seen many times. V usage is TRBV6-1 and J usage is TRBJ2-7; TRBD1 aligns across 9 bases. Germline V gives CDR1 MNHNS, CDR2 SASEGT. Trimming took 8 bases from V and 4 from J; bases not matched to a gene: 9. The CDR3 loop spans 14 amino acids. The CDR3 protein is CASQTGTGSYEQYF. In DNA form, the CDR3 reads TGTGCCAGCCAAACCGGGACAGGGAGTTACGAGCAGTACTTC.

This chain joins TRBV11-2 and TRBJ1-4; D is undetermined. This CDR3 has 15 amino acids. Germline CDR1 reads SGHAT; CDR2 reads FQNNGV. The V end lost 6 bases, the J end lost 0 bases, and 11 bases lay between the germline ends. The CDR3 coding sequence is TGTGCCAGCAGATCGAGGCCCGCAACTAATGAAAAACTGTTTTTT. Encoded protein: CASRSRPATNEKLFF.

About this clonotype itself: With a much larger clone just one base away, this may be a read error. V is TRBV11-2 and J is TRBJ2-5; weak D call: TRBD1 (6 bases). CDR1 and CDR2 from the germline V gene are SGHAT and FQNNGV. The CDR3 runs 13 residues. CDR3 nucleotide sequence: TGTGCCGGCAGCCCTGGACAGCAAGAGACCCAGCACTTC. Protein product: CAGSPGQQETQHF.